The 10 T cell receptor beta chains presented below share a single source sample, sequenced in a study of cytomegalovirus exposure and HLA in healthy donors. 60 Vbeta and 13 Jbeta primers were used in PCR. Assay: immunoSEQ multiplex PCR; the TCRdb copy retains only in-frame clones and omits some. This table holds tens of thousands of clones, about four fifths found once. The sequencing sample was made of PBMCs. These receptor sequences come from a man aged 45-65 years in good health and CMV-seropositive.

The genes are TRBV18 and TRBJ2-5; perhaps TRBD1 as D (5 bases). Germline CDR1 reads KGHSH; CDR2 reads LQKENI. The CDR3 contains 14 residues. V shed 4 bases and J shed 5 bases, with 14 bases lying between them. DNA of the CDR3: TGTGCCAGCTCACGGGGCAGGCGTGAGGAGACCCAGTACTTC. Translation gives CASSRGRREETQYF. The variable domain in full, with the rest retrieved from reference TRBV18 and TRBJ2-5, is NAGVMQNPRHLVRRRGQEARLRCSPMKGHSHVYWYRQLPEEGLKFMVYLQKENIIDESGMPKERFSAEFPKEGPSILRIQQVVRGDSAAYFCASSRGRREETQYFGPGTRLLVL.

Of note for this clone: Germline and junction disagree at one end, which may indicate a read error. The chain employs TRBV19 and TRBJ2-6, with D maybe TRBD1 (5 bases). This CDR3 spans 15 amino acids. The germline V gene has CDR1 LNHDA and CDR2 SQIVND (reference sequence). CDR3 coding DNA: TGTGCCAGTAGTGGGCATTCCTCTGGGGCCAACGGCCTGACTTTC. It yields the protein CASSGHSSGANGLTF.

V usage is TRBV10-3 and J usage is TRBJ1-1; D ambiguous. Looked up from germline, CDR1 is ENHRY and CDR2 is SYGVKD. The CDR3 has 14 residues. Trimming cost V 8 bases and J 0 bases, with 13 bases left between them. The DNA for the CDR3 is TGTGCCATCGGACGGGAAGCCCTGAACACTGAAGCTTTCTTT. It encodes CAIGREALNTEAFF.

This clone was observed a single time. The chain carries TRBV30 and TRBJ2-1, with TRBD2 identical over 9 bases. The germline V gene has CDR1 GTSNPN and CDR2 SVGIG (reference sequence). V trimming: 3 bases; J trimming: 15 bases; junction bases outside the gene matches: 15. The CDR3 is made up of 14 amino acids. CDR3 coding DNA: TGTGCCTGGAGGGCGAAGGGAGCGGGAGGCCGCTGGTTCTTC. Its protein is CAWRAKGAGGRWFF.

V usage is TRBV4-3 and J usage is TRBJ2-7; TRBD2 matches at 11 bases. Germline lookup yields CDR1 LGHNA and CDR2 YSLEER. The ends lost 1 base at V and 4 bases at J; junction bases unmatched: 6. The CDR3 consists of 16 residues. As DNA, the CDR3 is TGCGCCAGCAGCCAAGGTATACTAGCGGGAGTTTACGAGCAGTACTTC. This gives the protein CASSQGILAGVYEQYF.

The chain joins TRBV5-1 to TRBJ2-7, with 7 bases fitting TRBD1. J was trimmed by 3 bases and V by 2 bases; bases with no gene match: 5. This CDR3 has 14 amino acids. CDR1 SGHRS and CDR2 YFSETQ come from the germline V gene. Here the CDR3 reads CASSLPGTDYEQYF. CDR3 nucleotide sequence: TGCGCCAGCAGCTTACCCGGGACAGACTACGAGCAGTACTTC.

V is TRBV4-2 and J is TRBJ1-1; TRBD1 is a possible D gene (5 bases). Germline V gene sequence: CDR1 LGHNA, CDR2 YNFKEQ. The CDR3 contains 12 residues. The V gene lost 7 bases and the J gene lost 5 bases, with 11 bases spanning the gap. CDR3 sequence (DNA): TGTGCCAGCACCCCGGGGGGGACTGAAGCTTTCTTT. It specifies CASTPGGTEAFF.

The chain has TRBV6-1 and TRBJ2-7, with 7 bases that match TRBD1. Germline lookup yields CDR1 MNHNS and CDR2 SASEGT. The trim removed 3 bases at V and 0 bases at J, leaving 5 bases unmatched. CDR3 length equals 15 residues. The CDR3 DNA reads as TGTGCCAGCAGTGAGGGGACAGCCATCTCCTACGAGCAGTACTTC. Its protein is CASSEGTAISYEQYF.

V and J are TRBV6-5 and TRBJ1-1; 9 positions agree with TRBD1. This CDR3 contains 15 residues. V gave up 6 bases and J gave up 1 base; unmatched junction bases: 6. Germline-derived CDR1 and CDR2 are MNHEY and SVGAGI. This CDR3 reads CASSTRQGENTEAFF. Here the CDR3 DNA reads TGTGCCAGCAGCACCCGACAGGGGGAGAACACTGAAGCTTTCTTT.

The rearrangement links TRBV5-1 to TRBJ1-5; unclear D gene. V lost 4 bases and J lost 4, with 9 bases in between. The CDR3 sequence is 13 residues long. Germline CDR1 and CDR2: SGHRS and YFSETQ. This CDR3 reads CASSPDLNQPQHF. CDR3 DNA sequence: TGCGCCAGCAGCCCGGACTTGAATCAGCCCCAGCATTTT.